The source of this T cell receptor (beta chain) is a study of cytomegalovirus exposure and HLA in healthy donors. Whole-study findings and limits: Trimming of TCR beta V- and J-genes showed a link, identified in a later analysis, to a missense DCLRE1C variant. A further, later analysis showed that HLA-associated TCR beta chains (compared with equally common others) were more clonally expanded.

Concerning this clone itself: What it binds is unknown.

Germline V CDR1 and CDR2: KGHSH, LQKENI. This CDR3 spans 13 amino acids. V dropped 3 bases and J dropped 6 bases, with 11 bases sitting between them. With 60 Vbeta and 13 Jbeta primers, the PCR was carried out. The assay was immunoSEQ multiplex PCR, and TCRdb's table has in-frame clones only and misses some. The top ten hold 0.55% to 0.8% of the sample, which has roughly 150,000 clones, roughly 79% seen once. This TCR came from a male donor in good health and CMV-seronegative. Sequenced: PBMCs. The chain is built from TRBV18 and TRBJ1-1, with a possible D match to TRBD1 (6 bases). CDR3 in DNA: TGTGCCAGCTCACCTAACAGGGATTCTGAAGCTTTCTTT. It encodes CASSPNRDSEAFF.